This T cell receptor (beta chain) stems from a study of shared clonotypes between healthy human individuals. Positive CCR7 selection of CD45RO-negative cells yielded the naive CD8 cells, and terminally differentiated effector memory CD45RA+ cells were excluded. The assay was immunoSEQ multiplex PCR, and TCRdb's table has in-frame clones only and misses some. Of about 2.2 million clones listed, 93% are singletons. Trimming removed 6 bases at V and 0 bases at J, with 12 bases between. CDR1 is MNHNS, CDR2 SASEGT, per germline. The CDR3 length is 15 residues. Sequenced material: naive CD8+ T cells from PBMCs. The TCR comes from a young man in good health. Some clones in this sample may be carry-over from other donors' samples. This chain links TRBV6-1 with TRBJ1-5; D is undetermined. CDR3 loop: CASSADGPSNQPQHF. The CDR3 DNA sequence: TGTGCCAGCAGCGCCGACGGTCCTAGCAATCAGCCCCAGCATTTT.